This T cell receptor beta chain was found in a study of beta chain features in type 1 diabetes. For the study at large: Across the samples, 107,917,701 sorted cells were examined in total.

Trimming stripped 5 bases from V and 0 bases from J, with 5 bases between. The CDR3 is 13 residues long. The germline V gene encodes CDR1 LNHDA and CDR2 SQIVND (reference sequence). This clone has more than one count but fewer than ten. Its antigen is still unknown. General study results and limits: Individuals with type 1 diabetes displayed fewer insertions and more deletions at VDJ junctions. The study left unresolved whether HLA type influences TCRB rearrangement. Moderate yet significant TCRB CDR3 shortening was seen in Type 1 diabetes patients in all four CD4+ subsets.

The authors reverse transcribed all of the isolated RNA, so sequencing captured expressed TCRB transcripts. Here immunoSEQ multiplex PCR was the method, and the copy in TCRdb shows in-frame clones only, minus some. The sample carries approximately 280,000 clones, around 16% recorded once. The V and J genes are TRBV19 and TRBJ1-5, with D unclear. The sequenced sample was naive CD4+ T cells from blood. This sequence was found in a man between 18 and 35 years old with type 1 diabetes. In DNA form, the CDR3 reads TGTGCCAGTAGTTACAATAGCAATCAGCCCCAGCATTTT. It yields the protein CASSYNSNQPQHF.